This T cell receptor (beta chain) was sequenced for a study of blood T cell repertoires in COVID-19. Study background: Both acute and convalescent COVID-19 samples were obtained from the United States, Italy and Spain. The cDNA or gDNA used as material had been derived from T cells, B-cell-depleted T cells, or PBMCs.

Authors' data handling: Amplification with reference gene primers provided the estimates of nucleated cell counts. Sequencing used immunoSEQ multiplex PCR; TCRdb keeps in-frame clones, though not all of them. For V, J and clone size, that table is used; D and trimming come from the DNA. The sample shows under 200,000 clones, 80% to 85% of them seen only once. The sequence was obtained from a woman of 80 years or more with active or convalescent COVID-19. Sequencing used peripheral blood.

CDR3 sequence (DNA): TGTGCCATCACGGGACAGGGGAACTATGGCTACACCTTC. Translating it yields CAITGQGNYGYTF. This rearrangement joins TRBV10-3 to TRBJ1-2; 10 positions match TRBD1. Germline CDR1 ENHRY, CDR2 SYGVKD. Unmatched junction bases numbered 1, after V lost 7 bases and J lost 2 bases. CDR3 length: 13 amino acids.